This TCR beta chain was identified during a study of cytomegalovirus exposure and HLA in healthy donors. The overall study: Previous work identified roughly 110 million unique TCR beta sequences from about 179 million T cells.

Trimming left V 0 bases short and J 1 base short, with 8 bases between. Per the germline V gene, CDR1 is MRHNA and CDR2 is SNTAGT. The CDR3 spans 15 residues. PCR employed 60 Vbeta and 13 Jbeta primers. Measured with immunoSEQ multiplex PCR; TCRdb has only the in-frame clones, and not every one. The table lists roughly 200,000 clones, roughly 80% of them singletons, with over 2% in the top ten. Sampled while nominally healthy, donors likely had unrecorded immune exposures. Sequenced material: PBMCs. The TCR originated in a woman aged 25 to 39 in good health and CMV-seropositive. V gene TRBV6-4 combines with J gene TRBJ2-3, with D perhaps matching TRBD2 (6 bases). In DNA, the CDR3 is TGTGCCAGCAGTGACTCGGGACTGCGCACAGATACGCAGTATTTT. Amino acid sequence: CASSDSGLRTDTQYF.